Presented here are 32 T cell receptor beta chains from one specimen sequenced in a study of naive and memory T cell subsets. An equimolar mix of two oligonucleotides served as the beta constant-region primer for TRBC1 and TRBC2. Nested alpha and beta constant-region primers with the SP2 primer drove four PCR rounds on ligated cDNA. TCRdb re-derived calls from the UMI-ligation and nested PCR reads in MiXCR, one entry per CDR3 protein. Of tens of thousands of distinct CDR3 sequences in the sample, approximately 9.2% were seen once. The sequencing input was naive CD8+ T cells from blood. Receptors originate from a human donor in good health.

J is TRBJ2-2 and V is TRBV12-5; D may be TRBD1 (5 bases). The V end lost 1 base, the J end lost 5 bases, and 8 bases lay between the germline ends. Germline V gives CDR1 LGHNT, CDR2 FRNRAP. The CDR3 runs to 14 residues. The CDR3 loop reads CASGLGQGTGELFF. In nucleotides, the CDR3 is TGTGCTAGTGGTTTGGGTCAGGGTACCGGGGAGCTGTTTTTT. Full variable domain (missing parts from reference TRBV12-5 and TRBJ2-2): DARVTQTPRHKVTEMGQEVTMRCQPILGHNTVFWYRQTMMQGLELLAYFRNRAPLDDSGMPKDRFSAEMPDATLATLKIQPSEPRDSAVYFCASGLGQGTGELFFGEGSRLTVL.

This clonotype was seen only a few times. The chain carries TRBV15 and TRBJ2-1; the match to TRBD2 covers 10 bases. V trimming: 2 bases; J trimming: 5 bases; junction bases outside the gene matches: 3. The CDR3 runs to 15 residues. Germline V gene lookup returns CDR1 LNHNV and CDR2 YYDKDF (reference sequence). CDR3 amino acids: CATSRTGLADNEQFF. The CDR3 nucleotides read TGTGCCACCAGCAGAACCGGACTAGCGGACAATGAGCAGTTCTTC. Full variable domain (rest looked up from reference TRBV15 and TRBJ2-1): DAMVIQNPRYQVTQFGKPVTLSCSQTLNHNVMYWYQQKSSQAPKLLFHYYDKDFNNEADTPDNFQSRRPNTSFCFLDIRSPGLGDTAMYLCATSRTGLADNEQFFGPGTRLTVL.

Only a few counts were recorded for this clonotype. V gene TRBV6-6 combines with J gene TRBJ2-7; D may match TRBD1 or TRBD2 (6 bases each). Trimming shortened V by 6 bases and J by 4 bases, and 22 bases separated the two germline ends. The germline V gene encodes CDR1 MNHNY and CDR2 SVGAGI (reference sequence). This CDR3 contains 16 residues. The CDR3 loop is CASSPEGGAGKYEQYF. The CDR3 DNA sequence: TGTGCCAGCAGCCCCGAGGGGGGCGCGGGGAAGTACGAGCAGTACTTC.

This clonotype appeared a few times. As DNA, the CDR3 is TGTGCCAGCAGTTATGGGGGTGAAAAACTGTTTTTT. Its translation: CASSYGGEKLFF. The chain links TRBV11-1 to TRBJ1-4; D is possibly TRBD1 (5 bases). CDR1 SGHAT and CDR2 FQDESV come from the germline V gene (reference sequence). The V and J ends lost 6 bases and 7 bases respectively, with 9 bases between them. This CDR3 spans 12 amino acids. Using reference TRBV11-1 and TRBJ1-4 for the parts outside the CDR3, the full variable domain is EAEVAQSPRYKITEKSQAVAFWCDPISGHATLYWYRQILGQGPELLVQFQDESVVDDSQLPKDRFSAERLKGVDSTLKIQPAELGDSAMYLCASSYGGEKLFFGSGTQLSVL.

This chain uses TRBV6-2 or TRBV6-3 with TRBJ2-7; 8 nucleotides match TRBD2. V gave up 0 bases and J gave up 2 bases; unmatched junction bases: 12. Per germline, CDR1 MNHEY and CDR2 SVGEGT. The CDR3 has 18 amino acids. CDR3 DNA sequence: TGTGCCAGCAGTTACTCGAAATCAGGGGTAGCGGGACCCTACGAGCAGTACTTC. This encodes CASSYSKSGVAGPYEQYF.

The chain couples TRBV6-6 to TRBJ2-1, with a tentative D call TRBD2 (5 bases). Germline CDR1 is MNHNY and CDR2 is SVGAGI (reference sequence). The CDR3 is 20 amino acids. Deletions cut 2 bases from V and 0 bases from J, with 23 bases between. The CDR3 DNA is TGTGCCAGCAGTTACAGCTCCCCCTTTATGGCGGGCAGCTCCTACAATGAGCAGTTCTTC. This codes for CASSYSSPFMAGSSYNEQFF.

This clonotype was detected ten times or more. V usage is TRBV7-6 and J usage is TRBJ2-3; 10 nucleotides line up with TRBD2. Germline V CDR1 and CDR2: SGHVS, FNYEAQ. CDR3 length: 16 amino acids. The V gene end was trimmed by 2 bases and the J gene end by 4 bases; junction bases not matched to a gene: 6. In DNA, the CDR3 is TGTGCCAGCAGCTTAATACTAGCGGGGAGCGCAGATACGCAGTATTTT. Translation: CASSLILAGSADTQYF.

The table lists this clonotype with a few counts. This chain uses TRBV27 with TRBJ2-7; unclear D gene. V was trimmed by 1 base and J by 2 bases, leaving 6 bases between them. The CDR3 sequence is 13 residues long. Per germline, CDR1 MNHEY and CDR2 SMNVEV (reference sequence). This chain's CDR3 is CASSLLATYEQYF. The CDR3 coding sequence is TGTGCCAGCAGTTTATTAGCTACCTACGAGCAGTACTTC.

This clonotype showed up just a few times. The rearrangement uses TRBV12-3 or TRBV12-4 and TRBJ2-7; D tentatively reads TRBD1 or TRBD2 (5 bases each). The CDR3 runs to 14 residues. V was cut by 11 bases and J by 4 bases, with 21 bases left in between. The CDR3 spells CASSGSVGGYEQYF. The CDR3 DNA is TGTGCCTCAAGTGGGAGCGTTGGGGGTTACGAGCAGTACTTC.

This clonotype was counted ten times or more. The chain links TRBV29-1 to TRBJ2-5; D gene uncertain. The germline V gene has CDR1 SQVTM and CDR2 ANQGSEA. Trimming took 4 bases from V and 5 from J, leaving 20 bases between them. CDR3 length: 15 residues. The CDR3 reads CSVVSSALVGETQYF. The CDR3, as DNA: TGCAGCGTTGTTTCCTCAGCTCTGGTAGGGGAGACCCAGTACTTC.

In its sample, this clonotype was seen many times. The V call is TRBV12-3 or TRBV12-4, the J call TRBJ2-5; no clear D. V lost 1 base and J 1 base, leaving 13 bases between the germline ends. CDR3 length equals 16 residues. DNA for the CDR3: TGTGCCAGCAGTTTAGAACACAGCAACATCCAAGAGACCCAGTACTTC. Residues: CASSLEHSNIQETQYF.

There are a few counts of this clonotype. The gene calls are TRBV7-2 and TRBJ2-1, with 7 nucleotides matching TRBD2. The CDR3 runs 15 residues. Losses at the gene ends were 2 bases for V and 2 bases for J; bases not matched to a gene: 3. Looked up from germline, CDR1 is SGHTA and CDR2 is FQGNSA. The DNA for the CDR3 is TGTGCCAGCAGCTTAAATCGGGGGGCCTACAATGAGCAGTTCTTC. Translation gives CASSLNRGAYNEQFF.

This clonotype was seen a handful of times. V is TRBV2 and J is TRBJ1-1; D is perhaps TRBD1 (5 bases). The germline V gene has CDR1 SNHLY and CDR2 FYNNEI. The CDR3 is 15 residues long. V was cut by 3 bases and J by 0 bases, with 11 bases left in between. Written as DNA, the CDR3 is TGTGCCAGCAGTGAGGGCGAGGGGCTGAACACTGAAGCTTTCTTT. Its translation is CASSEGEGLNTEAFF.

This clonotype has ten or more counts. V and J are TRBV12-3 or TRBV12-4 and TRBJ1-2; 8 nucleotides agree with TRBD1. V lost 6 bases and J lost 5; bases outside the gene matches: 8. The CDR3 covers 14 residues. This chain's CDR3 is CASSKAGGAYGYTF. The CDR3 DNA is TGTGCCAGCAGCAAGGCAGGGGGCGCTTATGGCTACACCTTC.

The chain employs TRBV7-9 and TRBJ2-1; D is uncertain. CDR1 is SEHNR and CDR2 is FQNEAQ in the germline V gene (reference sequence). Deletions cut 1 base from V and 8 bases from J, with 6 bases between. This CDR3 is 12 amino acids long. The CDR3 sequence is CASSLDGYEQFF. The CDR3 DNA sequence: TGTGCCAGCAGCTTAGACGGGTATGAGCAGTTCTTC.

This clonotype came up a few times. This chain links TRBV6-5 with TRBJ2-1, with TRBD2 identical over 8 bases. Germline CDR1 MNHEY, CDR2 SVGAGI. CDR3 length equals 13 residues. CDR3 amino acids: CTSGLAKYNEQFF. Written as DNA, the CDR3 is TGTACCTCTGGACTAGCCAAGTACAATGAGCAGTTCTTC.

To note about this clonotype: A read error may be the cause here, since a much bigger clone is one base away. The chain has TRBV6-2 or TRBV6-3 and TRBJ2-3, with TRBD2 matching over 8 bases. Germline CDR1 MNHEY, CDR2 SVGEGT. With 8 bases clipped from V and 4 bases from J, the junction kept 8 bases outside the gene matches. The CDR3 spans 14 residues. CDR3 sequence: CASLAAGGADTQYF. CDR3 sequence (DNA): TGTGCCAGCCTTGCGGCGGGAGGTGCAGATACGCAGTATTTT.

V is TRBV27 and J is TRBJ2-5, with D possibly matching TRBD1 (6 bases). This CDR3 is 15 amino acids long. V was shortened by 5 bases and J by 4 bases, with 17 bases between the two germline ends. Germline V gives CDR1 MNHEY, CDR2 SMNVEV (reference sequence). CDR3 nucleotides: TGTGCCAGCAGTGCCACCCGGAGAGGGGGAGAGACCCAGTACTTC. Encoded protein: CASSATRRGGETQYF.

The table lists this clonotype with many counts. This chain uses TRBV4-3 with TRBJ1-5, with no clear D. V dropped 1 base and J dropped 1 base, with 5 bases sitting between them. The CDR3 has 14 amino acids. Germline CDR1 is LGHNA and CDR2 is YSLEER. In DNA, the CDR3 is TGCGCCAGCAGCCAAGGTTGGAGCAATCAGCCCCAGCATTTT. Its protein is CASSQGWSNQPQHF.

In its sample, this clonotype was seen a few times. The V call is TRBV5-1, the J call TRBJ2-7, with D maybe TRBD1 (5 bases). This CDR3 has 12 amino acids. With 2 bases removed from V and 4 bases from J, the gap between germline ends came to 7 bases. Germline V gives CDR1 SGHRS, CDR2 YFSETQ. CDR3 in amino acids: CASSLSGYEQYF. The CDR3 DNA reads TGCGCCAGCAGCTTATCAGGGTACGAGCAGTACTTC.

This clonotype has at least ten counts. This sequence joins TRBV29-1 and TRBJ2-1, with 11 positions matching TRBD2. V lost 5 bases and J lost 7; bases outside the gene matches: 7. Germline CDR1 and CDR2: SQVTM and ANQGSEA. The CDR3 spans 14 residues. CDR3: CSVPLAGVRNEQFF. The CDR3 region has the DNA TGCAGCGTTCCACTAGCGGGAGTGCGAAATGAGCAGTTCTTC.

V usage is TRBV6-5 and J usage is TRBJ2-7; TRBD1 matches at 7 bases. The CDR3 spans 14 residues. J gave up 4 bases and V 5 bases, and 8 bases lay outside the gene matches. The germline CDR1 and CDR2 sequences are MNHEY and SVGAGI. In nucleotides, the CDR3 is TGTGCCAGCAGTGACAGGGAATATCCTTACGAGCAGTACTTC. It specifies CASSDREYPYEQYF.

This clonotype was observed many times. The chain is built from TRBV5-1 and TRBJ2-3; 11 bases are a match to TRBD1. CDR1 is SGHRS and CDR2 is YFSETQ in the germline V gene. The junction had 9 bases not matched to a gene; V was cut back by 0 bases and J by 6 bases. The CDR3 totals 17 residues. The CDR3 sequence: CASSLGDRGSFWDTQYF. The CDR3 nucleotides read TGCGCCAGCAGCTTGGGGGACAGGGGGTCTTTTTGGGATACGCAGTATTTT.

This clonotype was found a few times. The chain employs TRBV11-2 and TRBJ2-7; D possibly matches TRBD1 or TRBD2 (5 bases each). V dropped 0 bases and J dropped 4 bases, with 10 bases sitting between them. Germline V lookup: CDR1 SGHAT, CDR2 FQNNGV. The CDR3 length is 14 residues. The CDR3 loop reads CASSLEAWGYEQYF. Here the CDR3 DNA reads TGTGCCAGCAGCTTAGAGGCGTGGGGGTACGAGCAGTACTTC. The variable domain in full, with the rest retrieved from reference TRBV11-2 and TRBJ2-7, is EAGVAQSPRYKIIEKRQSVAFWCNPISGHATLYWYQQILGQGPKLLIQFQNNGVVDDSQLPKDRFSAERLKGVDSTLKIQPAKLEDSAVYLCASSLEAWGYEQYFGPGTRLTVT.

The V and J genes are TRBV27 and TRBJ1-2, with 9 bases matching TRBD1. CDR3 length: 16 amino acids. The V segment lost 4 bases and the J segment 4 bases; nucleotides outside the gene matches: 10. CDR1 and CDR2 from the germline V gene are MNHEY and SMNVEV (reference sequence). CDR3 loop: CASSSRRDRAGYGYTF. Written as DNA, the CDR3 is TGTGCCAGCAGTTCACGCCGGGACAGGGCAGGCTATGGCTACACCTTC.

There are a few counts of this clonotype. The chain carries TRBV7-6 and TRBJ2-6; TRBD1 aligns across 9 bases. V dropped 8 bases and J dropped 4; count of bases not matched to a gene: 9. The CDR3 is 16 residues long. Germline CDR1 reads SGHVS; CDR2 reads FNYEAQ. Here the CDR3 DNA reads TGTGCCAGCGGAACCTGGACAGGGGTAGGGGCCAACGTCCTGACTTTC. Its protein product is CASGTWTGVGANVLTF.

This clonotype has more than one count but fewer than ten. The genes are TRBV6-5 and TRBJ2-1; 10 nucleotides match TRBD1. Germline lookup yields CDR1 MNHEY and CDR2 SVGAGI. The CDR3 has 15 amino acids. V trimming: 5 bases; J trimming: 8 bases; junction bases outside the gene matches: 9. The CDR3 here is CASSPDRGRGDEQFF. The CDR3 DNA reads as TGTGCCAGCAGTCCAGACAGGGGGCGCGGGGATGAGCAGTTCTTC.

The table lists this clonotype with many counts. The chain employs TRBV28 and TRBJ2-3; 7 nucleotides line up with TRBD1. The CDR3 loop spans 13 amino acids. With 5 bases clipped from V and 4 bases from J, the junction kept 3 bases outside the gene matches. Germline CDR1 reads MDHEN; CDR2 reads SYDVKM. Written as DNA, the CDR3 is TGTGCCAGCAGTCTAGGGACAGCAGATACGCAGTATTTT. Protein product: CASSLGTADTQYF. The full variable domain, in which reference TRBV28 and TRBJ2-3 provide the parts outside the CDR3, is DVKVTQSSRYLVKRTGEKVFLECVQDMDHENMFWYRQDPGLGLRLIYFSYDVKMKEKGDIPEGYSVSREKKERFSLILESASTNQTSMYLCASSLGTADTQYFGPGTRLTVL.

This clonotype was seen a few times. The chain is built from TRBV29-1 and TRBJ1-4, with D tentatively TRBD1 (5 bases). Trimming took off 0 bases at V and 5 bases at J, with 16 bases between the two ends. The germline V gene encodes CDR1 SQVTM and CDR2 ANQGSEA. The CDR3 consists of 16 residues. CDR3 sequence: CSVEDFPQGGNEKLFF. The DNA for the CDR3 is TGCAGCGTTGAAGATTTTCCCCAGGGAGGGAATGAAAAACTGTTTTTT. The variable domain in full, with the rest retrieved from reference TRBV29-1 and TRBJ1-4, is SAVISQKPSRDICQRGTSLTIQCQVDSQVTMMFWYRQQPGQSLTLIATANQGSEATYESGFVIDKFPISRPNLTFSTLTVSNMSPEDSSIYLCSVEDFPQGGNEKLFFGSGTQLSVL.

This clonotype showed up many times. The chain links TRBV7-2 to TRBJ2-5; D is perhaps TRBD1 (6 bases). The CDR3 has 14 amino acids. The V and J ends lost 1 base and 3 bases respectively, with 9 bases between them. Germline CDR1 and CDR2: SGHTA and FQGNSA. CDR3 in DNA: TGTGCCAGCAGCTTAGACAGGGTGGAAGAGACCCAGTACTTC. Amino acids: CASSLDRVEETQYF. Based on the CDR3 plus reference TRBV7-2 and TRBJ2-5, the full variable domain is GAGVSQSPSNKVTEKGKDVELRCDPISGHTALYWYRQSLGQGLEFLIYFQGNSAPDKSGLPSDRFSAERTGGSVSTLTIQRTQQEDSAVYLCASSLDRVEETQYFGPGTRLLVL.

This clonotype was seen ten or more times. The chain recombines TRBV4-1 with TRBJ1-1, with D tentatively TRBD1 (5 bases). V was trimmed by 4 bases and J by 6 bases, leaving 18 bases between them. The CDR3 covers 15 residues. Germline loops: CDR1 MGHRA, CDR2 YSYEKL. As DNA, the CDR3 is TGCGCCAGCAGCCTTAACACTGACAGATTCGCTGAAGCTTTCTTT. Translated: CASSLNTDRFAEAFF.

The chain links TRBV10-1 to TRBJ2-7, with D perhaps TRBD1 (5 bases). CDR3 length: 13 residues. Germline V gene lookup returns CDR1 WNHNN and CDR2 SYGVQD (reference sequence). V was clipped by 5 bases and J by 4 bases, with 12 bases between them. CDR3 DNA sequence: TGCGCCAGCAGTCAACAAGACAGTTACGAGCAGTACTTC. Translation: CASSQQDSYEQYF.